The sequence of this T cell receptor beta chain was determined in a study of cytomegalovirus exposure and HLA in healthy donors. Overall study findings and caveats: Overall, approximately 150 TCR beta chains were annotated as cytomegalovirus-associated.

Primers included in the PCR were 60 Vbeta and 13 Jbeta primers. Per the study methods: In a later analysis, around 10 million of about 80 million unique beta chains occurred in at least two donors. Data came from immunoSEQ multiplex PCR; TCRdb stores just in-frame clones and leaves some out. V and J calls and clone size are copied from that table; D and trimming were computed from the DNA. This sample has 110,000 or so clones, with over 60% found just once. Points on this clone: Its antigen is not known.

The V and J ends lost 2 bases and 5 bases respectively, with 13 bases between them. CDR1 is SGHRS, CDR2 YFSETQ, per germline. The CDR3 runs to 14 residues. V is TRBV5-1 and J is TRBJ2-5; the D gene is possibly TRBD2 (7 bases). Sequenced sample: PBMCs. This receptor was obtained from a man younger than 35 in good health and CMV-seropositive. Written as DNA, the CDR3 is TGCGCCAGCAGCTTCCGGGGGGCAAGGGAGACCCAGTACTTC. Translating it yields CASSFRGARETQYF.